This entry features one T cell receptor beta chain sequence. Its antigen is not known. This sample was taken from a study of T cells in Graves' hyperthyroidism and ophthalmopathy. Germline CDR1 SEHNR, CDR2 FQNEAQ (reference sequence). V lost 2 bases to trimming and J lost 2 bases; unmatched junction nucleotides: 6. The CDR3 has 15 amino acids. Overall study results and limits: A 13 V-J model separated ophthalmopathy from stable hyperthyroidism. Blood also showed most of the thyroid clonotypes that were expanded above 0.001.

There were TCR beta CDR3 regions amplified from RNA transcripts. With the HTBI primer set, the TCR CDR3 went through a first round of RT-PCR. One entry per CDR3 protein results from TCRdb running MiXCR on the multiplex PCR reads. The sample yields 300,000 to 450,000 distinct CDR3 sequences, 15% to 19% seen once. The sample of blood was obtained at first hyperthyroidism diagnosis (before any ophthalmopathy symptoms). Sequencing input: blood. The chain uses TRBV7-9 and TRBJ2-7; 7 bases line up with TRBD1. The clonotype comes from a woman aged 18-29 years with Graves' hyperthyroidism that later progressed to Graves' ophthalmopathy. CDR3 sequence reads: CASSLIGDRTYEQYF. Written as DNA, the CDR3 is TGTGCCAGCAGCTTAATTGGGGACAGAACCTACGAGCAGTACTTC.